Listed below are T cell receptor beta chains from one sample, sequenced in a study of shared clonotypes between healthy human individuals. TCRdb's table, derived via immunoSEQ multiplex PCR, lists solely in-frame clones and lacks some. The repertoire holds some 1.5 million clones, around 97% seen once, with roughly 1.2% in the top ten. The sequencing sample was made of naive CD4+ T cells sorted from blood. These receptor sequences come from a man younger than 40 in good health. The CDR3 runs from the conserved cysteine through the conserved F or W. A D gene is named only where the DNA matches it firmly. Clone size is given for some rows only: seen once, a few or many times, or a class if the clone is expanded.

D | J | V | size | DNA | CDR3
TRBD1 | TRBJ2-5 | TRBV6-1 | - | TGTGCCAGCAGGGGACAGGGGCAAGAGACCCAGTACTTC | CASRGQGQETQYF
- | TRBJ2-5 | TRBV10-1 | few | TGCGCCAGCAGTGCAAGGGGATGGGAGACCCAGTACTTC | CASSARGWETQYF
TRBD2 | TRBJ2-5 | TRBV5-1 | - | TGCGCCAGCAGCCCTGGACTAGCGGGTTTCCAAGAGACCCAGTACTTC | CASSPGLAGFQETQYF
- | TRBJ1-1 | TRBV4-1 | - | TGCGCCAGCAGCCCTCCAGGAGGCGTTTCTGAAGCTTTCTTT | CASSPPGGVSEAFF
TRBD2 | TRBJ2-1 | TRBV9 | - | TGTGCCAGCAGCGTTGGACTAGCGGCTACGCATGAGCAGTTCTTC | CASSVGLAATHEQFF
TRBD2 | TRBJ2-2 | TRBV11-3 | once | TGTGCCAGCAGCTTAGGGGCGGGACTAGCGGGAGGCCCTACCGGGGAGCTGTTTTTT | CASSLGAGLAGGPTGELFF
- | TRBJ1-1 | TRBV29-1 | - | TGCAGCGTTGAAGGGGTCTTGAGTGGCACTGAAGCTTTCTTT | CSVEGVLSGTEAFF
TRBD2 | TRBJ2-1 | TRBV4-3 | - | TGCGCCAGCAGCCAAGATCCCTCAGCGGGGGTATACAATGAGCAGTTCTTC | CASSQDPSAGVYNEQFF
- | TRBJ2-3 | TRBV2 | - | TGTGCCAGCAGTCGCGAGGTAGGCGCGACTAGCACAGATACGCAGTATTTT | CASSREVGATSTDTQYF
- | TRBJ2-5 | TRBV5-1 | - | TGCGCCAGCAGCTTATTAGGGAGACAAGAGACCCAGTACTTC | CASSLLGRQETQYF
- | TRBJ2-6 | TRBV18 | - | TGTGCCGGATCTGGGGTATCTGGGGCCAACGTCCTGACTTTC | CAGSGVSGANVLTF
- | TRBJ2-5 | TRBV5-1 | - | TGCGCCAGCACCTGGGACTCCGTTCAGGGGACCCAGTACTTC | CASTWDSVQGTQYF
TRBD2 | TRBJ2-7 | TRBV5-5 | - | TGTGCCAGCAGCTTGAACCCCTTAGCGGGAGCCTACGAGCAGTACTTC | CASSLNPLAGAYEQYF
- | TRBJ1-2 | TRBV11-2 | - | TGTGCCAGCAGCTTAGTCGGGAAGGGCCACTATGGCTACACCTTC | CASSLVGKGHYGYTF
- | TRBJ2-7 | TRBV9 | - | TGTGCCAGCACCCACGGAGCGGAGGCCTACGAGCAGTACTTC | CASTHGAEAYEQYF
TRBD2 | TRBJ2-7 | TRBV11-2 | - | TGTGCCAGCAGCTTCGGCGGGAGCCTCTACGAGCAGTACTTC | CASSFGGSLYEQYF
- | TRBJ2-7 | TRBV7-9 | - | TGTGCCAGCAGCGTAGTGGGCGAGCAGTACTTC | CASSVVGEQYF
- | TRBJ1-1 | TRBV29-1 | - | TGCAGCGTTGAGTGGTTGAACACTGAAGCTTTCTTT | CSVEWLNTEAFF
- | TRBJ2-7 | TRBV27 | - | TGTGCCAGCAGGACTACACTAAAGGGCGGGTACGAGCAGTACTTC | CASRTTLKGGYEQYF
TRBD2 | TRBJ2-3 | TRBV7-3 | - | TGTGCCAGCAGCGTTCTAGCGGGAGGATTACTGGGCACAGATACGCAGTATTTT | CASSVLAGGLLGTDTQYF
- | TRBJ2-2 | TRBV2 | - | TGTGCCAGCAGTGAGGCCCCCACCGGGGAGCTGTTTTTT | CASSEAPTGELFF
TRBD2 | TRBJ2-7 | TRBV12-5 | - | TGTGCTAGTGGTTTCCCCTCCGGACTAGCGGGGGCCTACGAGCAGTACTTC | CASGFPSGLAGAYEQYF
TRBD2 | TRBJ2-1 | TRBV5-1 | - | TGCGCCAGCAGCTTCGTAATTAGCGGGAGTAATGAGCAGTTCTTC | CASSFVISGSNEQFF
- | TRBJ2-3 | TRBV7-2 | - | TGTGCCAGCAGCTTAGCCACAGCAAATAGCAAGAATACGCAGTATTTT | CASSLATANSKNTQYF
TRBD2 | TRBJ2-7 | TRBV10-2 | once | TGCGCCAGCAGTCGTAGCGGGAGGGCGTACGAGCAGTACTTC | CASSRSGRAYEQYF
- | TRBJ2-5 | TRBV6-5 | - | TGTGCCAGCAAGGGTATAGGTCCCGGGGCAACCCAGTACTTC | CASKGIGPGATQYF
TRBD1 | TRBJ2-5 | TRBV18 | - | TGTGCCAGTAAGGGACAGAACCAAGAGACCCAGTACTTC | CASKGQNQETQYF
TRBD2 | TRBJ2-2 | TRBV6-4 | - | TGTGCCAGCAGTCGACTAGCGGGATCCGGGGAGCTGTTTTTT | CASSRLAGSGELFF
- | TRBJ1-2 | TRBV28 | - | TGTGCCAGCAGGGGAGGGGGAAACTATGGCTACACCTTC | CASRGGGNYGYTF
TRBD1 | TRBJ2-5 | TRBV5-8 | - | TGTGCCAGCAGCTACGGACAGGTGGGAAAAGAGACCCAGTACTTC | CASSYGQVGKETQYF
- | TRBJ2-3 | TRBV5-4 | once | TGTGCCAGCAGCTTGGGGCAGGGGCTGAATACGCAGTATTTT | CASSLGQGLNTQYF
- | TRBJ1-3 | TRBV5-6 | - | TGTGCCAGCACCCGCTTGGTTCCCCGGGGGCACGTTGGAAACACCATATATTTT | CASTRLVPRGHVGNTIYF
- | TRBJ2-2 | TRBV30 | - | TGTGCCTGGAGTGTATTCCCTAGGGGGGAGCTGTTTTTT | CAWSVFPRGELFF
- | TRBJ2-1 | TRBV30 | - | TGTGCCTGGAGTCTGCGATTTGAGCAGTTCTTC | CAWSLRFEQFF
- | TRBJ1-1 | TRBV29-1 | - | TGCAGCGTTCGATGGACAGCGCCGAACACTGAAGCTTTCTTT | CSVRWTAPNTEAFF